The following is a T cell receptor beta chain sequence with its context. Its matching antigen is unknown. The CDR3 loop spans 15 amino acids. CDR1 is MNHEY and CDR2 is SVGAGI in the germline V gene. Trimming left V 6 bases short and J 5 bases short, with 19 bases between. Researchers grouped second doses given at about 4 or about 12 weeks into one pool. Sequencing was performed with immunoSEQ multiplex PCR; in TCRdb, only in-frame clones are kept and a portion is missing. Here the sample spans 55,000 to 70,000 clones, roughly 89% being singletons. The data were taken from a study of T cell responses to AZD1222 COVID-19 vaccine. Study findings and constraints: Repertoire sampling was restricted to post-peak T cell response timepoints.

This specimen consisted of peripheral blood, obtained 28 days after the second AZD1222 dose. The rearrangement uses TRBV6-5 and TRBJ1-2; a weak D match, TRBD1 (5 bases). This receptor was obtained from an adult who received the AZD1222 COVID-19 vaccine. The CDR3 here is CASSQPEAGSYGYTF. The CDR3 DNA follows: TGTGCCAGCAGCCAACCCGAGGCAGGGAGTTATGGCTACACCTTC.